Below, 18 T cell receptor beta chains from the same sample are listed, as sequenced in a study of blood T cell repertoires in COVID-19. Sequenced by immunoSEQ multiplex PCR; TCRdb stores in-frame clones only, minus some. The sample lists roughly 220,000 clones; around 91% were seen once. Sequencing was performed on PBMCs or T cells enriched from blood (not recorded which). These receptors originate from a woman in her late teens or twenties in a cohort exposed to, infected with or recovered from COVID-19 (not recorded which).

The J gene is TRBJ1-2, the V gene TRBV6-2 or TRBV6-3; perhaps TRBD1 as D (6 bases). Trimming removed 2 bases at V and 0 bases at J, with 13 bases between. Germline CDR1 and CDR2: MNHEY and SVGEGT. The CDR3 is 16 amino acids. Here the CDR3 DNA reads TGTGCCAGCAGTTACGGGGGGGCAGGGACTAACTATGGCTACACCTTC. Protein sequence: CASSYGGAGTNYGYTF.

The rearrangement links TRBV19 to TRBJ2-1, with 9 positions matching TRBD2. V was pared by 4 bases and J by 8 bases, with 3 bases of the junction left unmatched. The CDR3 runs to 13 residues. The germline V gene encodes CDR1 LNHDA and CDR2 SQIVND (reference sequence). Written as DNA, the CDR3 is TGTGCCAGTAGTACGGGACTAGCTGATGAGCAGTTCTTC. It yields the protein CASSTGLADEQFF. The complete variable domain, with remaining parts taken from reference TRBV19 and TRBJ2-1, reads DGGITQSPKYLFRKEGQNVTLSCEQNLNHDAMYWYRQDPGQGLRLIYYSQIVNDFQKGDIAEGYSVSREKKESFPLTVTSAQKNPTAFYLCASSTGLADEQFFGPGTRLTVL.

In nucleotides, the CDR3 is TGCAGCGGGTACAGGGACCTCTCAAACACTGAAGCTTTCTTT. This sequence encodes CSGYRDLSNTEAFF. The rearrangement joins TRBV29-1 to TRBJ1-1; a possible D gene is TRBD1 (6 bases). Trimming shortened V by 7 bases and J by 2 bases, and 17 bases separated the two germline ends. The germline V gene encodes CDR1 SQVTM and CDR2 ANQGSEA. The CDR3 spans 14 residues.

This clone was seen a few times. The chain carries TRBV5-4 and TRBJ2-3, with D unresolved. The germline CDR1 and CDR2 sequences are SGHNT and YYREEE (reference sequence). This CDR3 is 12 amino acids long. Trimming cost V 7 bases and J 2 bases, with 8 bases left between them. CDR3 bases: TGTGCCAGCGACTGGAACACAGATACGCAGTATTTT. This codes for CASDWNTDTQYF.

V gene TRBV5-1 combines with J gene TRBJ2-2; tentatively, D is TRBD1 (6 bases). Germline V CDR1 and CDR2: SGHRS, YFSETQ. This CDR3 is 16 amino acids long. The V and J ends lost 0 bases and 2 bases respectively, with 11 bases between them. The CDR3 loop is CASSLVLGANTGELFF. The CDR3 DNA is TGCGCCAGCAGCTTGGTACTGGGGGCCAACACCGGGGAGCTGTTTTTT.

The chain is built from TRBV7-3 and TRBJ2-5, with 9 nucleotides matching TRBD1. CDR3 length equals 17 residues. Germline CDR1 and CDR2: SGHTA and FQGTGA. The trim removed 2 bases at V and 2 bases at J, leaving 9 bases unmatched. CDR3 nucleotide sequence: TGTGCCAGCAGCTTAGCCCCAGGGACAGGGATTCAAGAGACCCAGTACTTC. Protein sequence: CASSLAPGTGIQETQYF.

The chain combines TRBV13 with TRBJ2-7; 8 bases match TRBD2. The CDR3 extends over 16 amino acids. Trimming cost V 2 bases and J 3 bases; bases outside gene matches: 9. Per the germline V gene, CDR1 is PRHDT and CDR2 is FYEKMQ (reference sequence). The CDR3 here is CASSLLASGSSYEQYF. The CDR3, as DNA: TGTGCCAGCAGCTTATTGGCAAGCGGGAGTAGCTACGAGCAGTACTTC.

The chain employs TRBV7-9 and TRBJ1-3; D unclear. The V and J ends lost 1 base and 0 bases respectively, with 7 bases between them. There are 15 residues in the CDR3. The germline CDR1 and CDR2 sequences are SEHNR and FQNEAQ (reference sequence). CDR3 residues: CASSLGRSSGNTIYF. Written as DNA, the CDR3 is TGTGCCAGCAGCTTAGGCAGAAGCTCTGGAAACACCATATATTTT.

The rearrangement uses TRBV7-2 and TRBJ1-3, with TRBD1 identical over 9 bases. The CDR3 length is 15 residues. The V segment lost 3 bases and the J segment 5 bases; nucleotides outside the gene matches: 5. CDR1 and CDR2 from the germline V gene are SGHTA and FQGNSA. The CDR3 bases are TGTGCCAGCAGCTTGCCACAGGGGGCTCGAAACACCATATATTTT. Translated: CASSLPQGARNTIYF.

This chain links TRBV5-5 with TRBJ1-3; TRBD1 might be the D (5 bases). From germline, CDR1 is SGHKS and CDR2 YYEKEE (reference sequence). V dropped 8 bases and J dropped 4 bases, with 19 bases sitting between them. CDR3 length: 15 amino acids. The CDR3 nucleotides read TGTGCCAGTACCCCCGACCCGGGGGTGGGAAACACCATATATTTT. Amino acids: CASTPDPGVGNTIYF.

The chain joins TRBV9 to TRBJ2-1; 9 bases match TRBD2. The CDR3 runs 19 residues. V lost 5 bases to trimming and J lost 2 bases; unmatched junction nucleotides: 17. Germline lookup yields CDR1 SGDLS and CDR2 YYNGEE. The CDR3 protein is CASSPEMAGGPSPYNEQFF. CDR3 sequence (DNA): TGTGCCAGCAGTCCGGAGATGGCGGGAGGGCCCTCCCCCTACAATGAGCAGTTCTTC.

The chain couples TRBV9 to TRBJ1-1; 7 bases map to TRBD1. The V gene's germline CDR1 is SGDLS and CDR2 YYNGEE. V lost 3 bases and J lost 0; bases outside the gene matches: 5. CDR3 length: 15 residues. CDR3 amino acids: CASSAQGVLNTEAFF. The CDR3 DNA is TGTGCCAGCAGCGCCCAGGGGGTGTTGAACACTGAAGCTTTCTTT. The full variable domain, completed using reference TRBV9 and TRBJ1-1, is DSGVTQTPKHLITATGQRVTLRCSPRSGDLSVYWYQQSLDQGLQFLIQYYNGEERAKGNILERFSAQQFPDLHSELNLSSLELGDSALYFCASSAQGVLNTEAFFGQGTRLTVV.

This clone was picked up one time. This chain links TRBV12-5 with TRBJ1-2, with 9 bases identical to TRBD1. The CDR3 covers 14 residues. Germline CDR1 is LGHNT and CDR2 is FRNRAP. Germline trimming cut 4 bases from V and 3 bases from J; bases unmatched to any gene: 3. CDR3 sequence (DNA): TGTGCTAGTGGTTCTGGGACAGGGCACTATGGCTACACCTTC. Translating gives CASGSGTGHYGYTF.

This sequence joins TRBV11-3 and TRBJ1-1, with no clear D. V was pared by 2 bases and J by 0 bases, with 13 bases between. CDR3 size: 16 residues. Per germline, CDR1 SGHNT and CDR2 YENEEA. This CDR3 reads CASSLRRRRMNTEAFF. Here the CDR3 DNA reads TGTGCCAGCAGCTTACGAAGACGGCGGATGAACACTGAAGCTTTCTTT.

The chain carries TRBV5-1 and TRBJ1-1, with TRBD1 matching 8 bases. Germline lookup yields CDR1 SGHRS and CDR2 YFSETQ. CDR3 size: 15 residues. Trimming at V came to 3 bases and at J to 1 base, leaving 5 bases not matched to a gene. The DNA of the CDR3 is TGCGCCAGCAGCTCCCAACAGGGGGGGAACACTGAAGCTTTCTTT. It translates to CASSSQQGGNTEAFF.

This clone came up a few times. The CDR3 DNA is TGTGCCAGCAGTCCGTCGACTAGTGGCCTCACGGGGTACTTC. It encodes CASSPSTSGLTGYF. The chain joins TRBV6-2 or TRBV6-3 to TRBJ2-7; TRBD2 is a possible D gene (6 bases). Looked up from germline, CDR1 is MNHEY and CDR2 is SVGEGT. Trimming left V 5 bases short and J 12 bases short, with 23 bases between. This CDR3 is 14 amino acids long.

The chain links TRBV27 to TRBJ2-7, with TRBD1 matching over 9 bases. Per germline, CDR1 MNHEY and CDR2 SMNVEV (reference sequence). CDR3 length: 13 amino acids. Germline trimming cut 3 bases from V and 5 bases from J; bases unmatched to any gene: 2. The CDR3 nucleotides read TGTGCCAGCAGTTTTAACAGGGGGCACGAGCAGTACTTC. It is translated as CASSFNRGHEQYF.

In nucleotides, the CDR3 is TGTGCCAGCAGCCTTGAGAGGGTTTCCTACGAGCAGTACTTC. Protein: CASSLERVSYEQYF. V usage is TRBV6-5 and J usage is TRBJ2-7, with TRBD2 as a possible D gene (5 bases). The CDR3 length is 14 residues. The V end was cut by 6 bases, the J end by 1 base, with 13 bases between. Germline CDR1 is MNHEY and CDR2 is SVGAGI.